The rows below give T cell receptor beta chains drawn from one sample of a study of CD8 T cells in Susac syndrome. MiXCR, run by TCRdb on the immunoSEQ multiplex PCR reads, gives a single entry per CDR3 protein. Counted here are approximately 150,000 distinct CDR3 sequences, just under 95% occurring once; the ten biggest clones make up more than 0.13%. The sample taken for sequencing was CD4+ T cells from PBMCs. The receptors were sampled from a human donor in good health. The CDR3 runs from the conserved cysteine through the conserved F or W. Fields, in order: clone size, V gene, D gene, J gene, CDR3 DNA, CDR3 protein. D genes are given only for firm matches. Only some rows state a clone size, as once, few, many or a class for expanded clones.

clone size: -; V gene: TRBV13; D gene: TRBD2; J gene: TRBJ2-1; CDR3 DNA: TGTGCCAGCCACCTAGCGGGGTTCTACAATGAGCAGTTCTTC; CDR3 protein: CASHLAGFYNEQFF
clone size: few; V gene: TRBV7-9; D gene: -; J gene: TRBJ1-1; CDR3 DNA: TGTGCCAGCAGCAAAAACCGGCATACTGAAGCTTTCTTT; CDR3 protein: CASSKNRHTEAFF
clone size: once; V gene: TRBV29-1; D gene: TRBD1; J gene: TRBJ1-1; CDR3 DNA: TGCAGCGTTGAAGAACAGGGGGTCGGCGAAGCTTTCTTT; CDR3 protein: CSVEEQGVGEAFF
clone size: once; V gene: TRBV4-1; D gene: -; J gene: TRBJ1-2; CDR3 DNA: TGCGCCAGCAGCCAGGACACCAACTATGGCTACACCTTC; CDR3 protein: CASSQDTNYGYTF
clone size: -; V gene: TRBV14; D gene: TRBD1; J gene: TRBJ2-6; CDR3 DNA: TGTGCCAGCAGCCACCGCCGGGACAGGGGGCCTGGGGCCAACGTCCTGACTTTC; CDR3 protein: CASSHRRDRGPGANVLTF
clone size: -; V gene: TRBV5-5; D gene: TRBD2; J gene: TRBJ2-1; CDR3 DNA: TGTGCCAGCCTAGCGGGGGGGATTTACAATGAGCAGTTCTTC; CDR3 protein: CASLAGGIYNEQFF
clone size: once; V gene: TRBV3-1; D gene: -; J gene: TRBJ1-3; CDR3 DNA: TGTGCCAGCAGCCAAGAGAGGAACACCATATATTTT; CDR3 protein: CASSQERNTIYF
clone size: -; V gene: TRBV19; D gene: -; J gene: TRBJ2-7; CDR3 DNA: TGTGCCACAGACTACGAGCAGTACTTC; CDR3 protein: CATDYEQYF
clone size: -; V gene: TRBV4-2; D gene: -; J gene: TRBJ2-2; CDR3 DNA: TGTGCCAGCAGCCAGGGGATTTTCCCCGGGGAGCTGTTTTTT; CDR3 protein: CASSQGIFPGELFF
clone size: -; V gene: TRBV5-4; D gene: -; J gene: TRBJ2-4; CDR3 DNA: TGTGCCAGCAGCGGAGGTGGGACGGCTAACATTCAGTACTTC; CDR3 protein: CASSGGGTANIQYF
clone size: -; V gene: TRBV28; D gene: -; J gene: TRBJ2-5; CDR3 DNA: TGTGCCAGCAGTTCGACAGGGAGGGAGACCCAGTACTTC; CDR3 protein: CASSSTGRETQYF
clone size: -; V gene: TRBV9; D gene: TRBD2; J gene: TRBJ2-1; CDR3 DNA: TGTGCCAGCAGCGTTGGACTAGCGGAGCACAATGAGCAGTTCTTC; CDR3 protein: CASSVGLAEHNEQFF
clone size: few; V gene: TRBV3-1; D gene: -; J gene: TRBJ2-6; CDR3 DNA: TGTGCCAGCAGCCCAGTCGGGGCCAACGTCCTGACTTTC; CDR3 protein: CASSPVGANVLTF
clone size: few; V gene: TRBV19; D gene: -; J gene: TRBJ1-1; CDR3 DNA: TGTGCCAGTAGTGACAGGATGAACACTGAAGCTTTCTTT; CDR3 protein: CASSDRMNTEAFF
clone size: -; V gene: TRBV29-1; D gene: -; J gene: TRBJ2-7; CDR3 DNA: TGCAGCGGACGGTCAGATTCCTACGAGCAGTACTTC; CDR3 protein: CSGRSDSYEQYF
clone size: -; V gene: TRBV6-2/TRBV6-3; D gene: TRBD1; J gene: TRBJ2-5; CDR3 DNA: TGTGCCAGCAGAAGAAAGACAGGGCTACGAGAGACCCAGTACTTC; CDR3 protein: CASRRKTGLRETQYF
clone size: -; V gene: TRBV18; D gene: -; J gene: TRBJ1-6; CDR3 DNA: TGTGCCAGCTCCCCGGGGAATAATTCACCCCTCCACTTT; CDR3 protein: CASSPGNNSPLHF
clone size: -; V gene: TRBV5-1; D gene: -; J gene: TRBJ1-4; CDR3 DNA: TGCGCCAGCAGCTTGGCCCATGGCGGAGCAACTAATGAAAAACTGTTTTTT; CDR3 protein: CASSLAHGGATNEKLFF
clone size: -; V gene: TRBV7-2; D gene: -; J gene: TRBJ2-7; CDR3 DNA: TGTGCCAGCAGCTTGATGGGGATACAGCAGTACTTC; CDR3 protein: CASSLMGIQQYF
clone size: -; V gene: TRBV19; D gene: -; J gene: TRBJ2-4; CDR3 DNA: TGTGCCAGTATGAAGCCTCCCGGAGGGTTAGCCAAAAACATTCAGTACTTC; CDR3 protein: CASMKPPGGLAKNIQYF
clone size: -; V gene: TRBV7-3; D gene: -; J gene: TRBJ2-5; CDR3 DNA: TGTGCCAGCAGCTTAACGCCAGGGGGAGGGACCCAGTACTTC; CDR3 protein: CASSLTPGGGTQYF
clone size: -; V gene: TRBV12-3/TRBV12-4; D gene: TRBD2; J gene: TRBJ2-5; CDR3 DNA: TGTGCCAGCAGTTTAGGCGGGGGCCAAGAGACCCAGTACTTC; CDR3 protein: CASSLGGGQETQYF
clone size: -; V gene: TRBV19; D gene: -; J gene: TRBJ1-1; CDR3 DNA: TGTGCCAGTCTCGAGAGGGACACTGAAGCTTTCTTT; CDR3 protein: CASLERDTEAFF
clone size: -; V gene: TRBV20-1; D gene: -; J gene: TRBJ1-2; CDR3 DNA: TGCAGTGCTACCTTGGACAGTTACTATGGCTACACCTTC; CDR3 protein: CSATLDSYYGYTF
clone size: -; V gene: TRBV29-1; D gene: TRBD1; J gene: TRBJ1-5; CDR3 DNA: TGCAGCGTTGGGTCGACAGGGAGCAATCAGCCCCAGCATTTT; CDR3 protein: CSVGSTGSNQPQHF
clone size: -; V gene: TRBV4-1; D gene: -; J gene: TRBJ1-1; CDR3 DNA: TGCGCCAGCAGCCAACACGGCCTTAACACTGAAGCTTTCTTT; CDR3 protein: CASSQHGLNTEAFF
clone size: -; V gene: TRBV9; D gene: -; J gene: TRBJ2-3; CDR3 DNA: TGTGCCAGCAGGGGGACAGATACGCAGTATTTT; CDR3 protein: CASRGTDTQYF
clone size: -; V gene: TRBV29-1; D gene: TRBD1; J gene: TRBJ1-2; CDR3 DNA: TGCAGCGTCCTGGGGACAGGGAACAACTATGGCTACACCTTC; CDR3 protein: CSVLGTGNNYGYTF
clone size: -; V gene: TRBV5-6; D gene: TRBD1; J gene: TRBJ2-2; CDR3 DNA: TGTGCCAGCAGCTTCGTGGACAGGGACACCGGGGAGCTGTTTTTT; CDR3 protein: CASSFVDRDTGELFF
clone size: -; V gene: TRBV23-1; D gene: TRBD1; J gene: TRBJ2-1; CDR3 DNA: TGCGCCAGCAGGACAGGGGGTTTCTACAATGAGCAGTTCTTC; CDR3 protein: CASRTGGFYNEQFF
clone size: -; V gene: TRBV6-5; D gene: -; J gene: TRBJ1-6; CDR3 DNA: TGTGCCTCCGGGACCACTAATTCACCCCTCCACTTT; CDR3 protein: CASGTTNSPLHF
clone size: -; V gene: TRBV2; D gene: TRBD1; J gene: TRBJ1-1; CDR3 DNA: TGTGCCAGCAGTCAGGACAGGGGGCAAACTGAAGCTTTCTTT; CDR3 protein: CASSQDRGQTEAFF
clone size: once; V gene: TRBV3-1; D gene: TRBD2; J gene: TRBJ2-2; CDR3 DNA: TGTGCCAGCAGCCAATTCGGGGGGGCCAACACCGGGGAGCTGTTTTTT; CDR3 protein: CASSQFGGANTGELFF
clone size: -; V gene: TRBV2; D gene: TRBD2; J gene: TRBJ2-7; CDR3 DNA: TGTGCCATCAGAGTACTAGCGGGGACCTACGAGCAGTACTTC; CDR3 protein: CAIRVLAGTYEQYF